The clone carrying this TCR beta chain was observed a single time. Profiled with immunoSEQ multiplex PCR; TCRdb holds only in-frame clones, not every one. The sample lists roughly 53,000 clones, 90% seen once, with about 5.1% in the top ten. These data originate in a study of OX40 agonist ivuxolimab in advanced cancers. The receptor was derived from an adult with an advanced solid tumor such as melanoma, head and neck, liver or kidney cancer. This specimen consisted of CD4+ or CD8+ T cells sorted from blood, obtained in a trial of the OX40 agonist ivuxolimab.

This CDR3 reads CASSSVYEQYF. In DNA, the CDR3 is TGTGCCAGCAGTTCCGTCTACGAGCAGTACTTC. The chain employs TRBV28 and TRBJ2-7; no definite D call. There are 11 residues in the CDR3. V was pared by 4 bases and J by 3 bases, with 4 bases between. CDR1 is MDHEN, CDR2 SYDVKM, per germline.